The 29 T cell receptor beta chains reported below all come from one sample, sequenced in a study of T cell repertoires in cytomegalovirus infection. TCRdb re-called the reads with MiXCR, one entry per CDR3 protein. Of 80,000 to 95,000 distinct CDR3 sequences listed, approximately 30% are singletons. Their specific antigens are unknown. The starting material was CD8+ T cells from cultured PBMCs, obtained from culture after CMV antigen stimulation. The receptor set was obtained from a human donor in good health (CMV status not recorded). Some clones in this sample may be carry-over from other donors' samples.

The CDR3 DNA sequence: TGCGCCAGCAGCTTGGATGGGGCCACCGGGGAGCTGTTTTTT. Protein sequence: CASSLDGATGELFF. The chain is built from TRBV5-1 and TRBJ2-2, with a possible D match to TRBD1 (5 bases). Germline V gene sequence: CDR1 SGHRS, CDR2 YFSETQ. Between the trimmed V and J ends, which lost 0 bases and 4 bases, there was a span of 7 bases. The CDR3 sequence is 14 residues long.

The rearrangement joins TRBV6-5 to TRBJ1-1; 9 bases fit TRBD1. The CDR3 sequence is 13 residues long. Trimming at V came to 5 bases and at J to 5 bases, leaving 3 bases not matched to a gene. CDR1 is MNHEY and CDR2 is SVGAGI in the germline V gene. The CDR3 sequence: CASSMTGGTEAFF. CDR3 coding DNA: TGTGCCAGCAGTATGACAGGGGGAACTGAAGCTTTCTTT.

The sample holds one count of this clonotype. The chain combines TRBV7-6 with TRBJ2-7; a possible D gene is TRBD2 (6 bases). Germline V gives CDR1 SGHVS, CDR2 FNYEAQ. Trimming removed 0 bases at V and 2 bases at J, with 14 bases between. The CDR3 loop spans 16 amino acids. The CDR3 sequence: CASSLAEGSFPYEQYF. In nucleotides, the CDR3 is TGTGCCAGCAGCTTAGCGGAGGGCTCTTTTCCCTACGAGCAGTACTTC.

V and J are TRBV12-3 or TRBV12-4 and TRBJ2-6; the D is unclear. This CDR3 has 13 residues. The V end was cut by 2 bases, the J end by 5 bases, with 4 bases between. CDR3 sequence reads: CASSLWRANVLTF. As DNA, the CDR3 is TGTGCCAGCAGTTTATGGCGGGCCAACGTCCTGACTTTC.

The table lists this clonotype with many counts. The rearrangement joins TRBV7-6 to TRBJ1-1, with 7 positions matching TRBD1. The CDR3 sequence is 14 residues long. Germline trimming cut 8 bases from V and 1 base from J; bases unmatched to any gene: 7. The V gene's germline CDR1 is SGHVS and CDR2 FNYEAQ. This CDR3 is CASRGGQTNTEAFF. In nucleotides, the CDR3 is TGTGCCAGCCGCGGGGGACAGACGAACACTGAAGCTTTCTTT.

This clonotype was counted only a few times. The J gene is TRBJ2-5, the V gene TRBV12-3 or TRBV12-4; D gene ambiguous. CDR3 length: 17 amino acids. V was clipped by 2 bases and J by 2 bases, with 18 bases between them. CDR3 sequence reads: CASSLYSQTDTQETQYF. The CDR3 bases are TGTGCCAGCAGTTTATATTCCCAAACTGACACGCAAGAGACCCAGTACTTC.

By proportion, this clonotype is medium-sized. The chain carries TRBV11-1 and TRBJ1-1; D is unresolved. This CDR3 contains 14 residues. Germline CDR1 is SGHAT and CDR2 is FQDESV (reference sequence). V was pared by 1 base and J by 7 bases, with 13 bases between. CDR3 in amino acids: CASSLGGVNVEAFF. CDR3 nucleotide sequence: TGTGCCAGCAGCTTAGGGGGTGTGAATGTTGAAGCTTTCTTT.

This sequence joins TRBV9 and TRBJ1-5; D unresolved. This CDR3 is 14 amino acids long. Trimming took 2 bases from V and 1 from J, leaving 7 bases between them. Germline CDR1 reads SGDLS; CDR2 reads YYNGEE. The CDR3 DNA is TGTGCCAGCAGCGTCGCTGGGAGCAATCAGCCCCAGCATTTT. Encoded protein: CASSVAGSNQPQHF.

This clonotype was found many times. The genes are TRBV7-2 and TRBJ1-3; D is uncertain. Germline loops: CDR1 SGHTA, CDR2 FQGNSA. Trimming shortened V by 4 bases and J by 3 bases, and 19 bases separated the two germline ends. CDR3 size: 17 residues. In DNA, the CDR3 is TGTGCCAGCAGCTCCCGTCCGATGGACCTCTATGGAAACACCATATATTTT. It codes for CASSSRPMDLYGNTIYF.

This clonotype was seen at least ten times. The V call is TRBV10-3, the J call TRBJ2-7; TRBD1 matches at 10 bases. V was pared by 0 bases and J by 3 bases, with 2 bases of the junction left unmatched. The CDR3 extends over 15 amino acids. Looked up from germline, CDR1 is ENHRY and CDR2 is SYGVKD. The CDR3, as DNA: TGTGCCATCAGTGAGTCCGACAGGGGGCTCTACGAGCAGTACTTC. Protein product: CAISESDRGLYEQYF.

This clonotype has a count of ten or more. This chain joins TRBV7-6 and TRBJ2-6; D is unclear. Germline assignment: CDR1 SGHVS and CDR2 FNYEAQ. The V end was cut by 5 bases, the J end by 0 bases, with 2 bases between. The CDR3 extends over 13 amino acids. CDR3 nucleotide sequence: TGTGCCAGCAGCGTCTCTGGGGCCAACGTCCTGACTTTC. Its protein product is CASSVSGANVLTF.

This clonotype occurred once. V is TRBV11-2 and J is TRBJ1-4; TRBD1 might be the D (6 bases). Germline-derived CDR1 and CDR2 are SGHAT and FQNNGV. The V and J ends lost 5 bases and 7 bases respectively, with 11 bases between them. The CDR3 has 13 residues. The CDR3 DNA reads as TGTGCCAGCAGCCGGGGGCGCGGTGAAAAACTGTTTTTT. Amino acids: CASSRGRGEKLFF.

V is TRBV11-2 and J is TRBJ2-1, with D perhaps TRBD2 (7 bases). V gave up 1 base and J gave up 7 bases, with 20 bases separating them. Germline V gene lookup returns CDR1 SGHAT and CDR2 FQNNGV. This CDR3 is 17 amino acids long. The CDR3 is CASSLGGGAGRSNEQFF. The CDR3 DNA reads as TGTGCCAGCAGCTTAGGGGGGGGGGCAGGGAGATCGAATGAGCAGTTCTTC.

Remarks on this clonotype: A read error is possible here, since a much larger clone lies one base away. The CDR3 here is CVSSRAEGSPEISTDTQYF. CDR3 DNA sequence: TGTGTCAGCAGCCGAGCAGAGGGCAGTCCCGAAATATCCACAGATACGCAGTATTTT. J is TRBJ2-3 and V is TRBV7-2; a weak D match, TRBD2 (5 bases). CDR3 size: 19 residues. Germline values: CDR1 SGHTA, CDR2 FQGNSA.

J is TRBJ2-1 and V is TRBV11-3, with unresolved D. Trimming pared 0 bases from V and 10 bases from J, leaving 10 bases between. The CDR3 contains 13 residues. The germline V gene has CDR1 SGHNT and CDR2 YENEEA. CDR3 loop: CASSLELGWEQFF. Written as DNA, the CDR3 is TGTGCCAGCAGCTTAGAACTCGGCTGGGAGCAGTTCTTC.

In its sample, this clonotype was seen many times. V is TRBV7-9 and J is TRBJ1-2; D is ambiguous. The CDR3 sequence is 13 residues long. Looked up from germline, CDR1 is SEHNR and CDR2 is FQNEAQ (reference sequence). Trimming cost V 2 bases and J 4 bases, with 8 bases left between them. CDR3 bases: TGTGCCAGCAGCTTACTGGGGAGCTATGGCTACACCTTC. It specifies CASSLLGSYGYTF.

The chain links TRBV6-1 to TRBJ1-2; tentatively, D is TRBD1 (5 bases). Germline CDR1 is MNHNS and CDR2 is SASEGT. The length of the CDR3 is 13 residues. Trimming took off 10 bases at V and 0 bases at J, with 12 bases between the two ends. CDR3 DNA: TGTGCCACCCCGGGGCTAGCTAACTATGGCTACACCTTC. Its protein is CATPGLANYGYTF.

There are a few counts of this clonotype. The J gene is TRBJ1-4, the V gene TRBV18, with TRBD1 matching 7 bases. Germline lookup yields CDR1 KGHSH and CDR2 LQKENI. This CDR3 spans 15 amino acids. V shed 2 bases, J shed 3 bases, and the junction held 3 bases outside the gene matches. CDR3 bases: TGTGCCAGCTCACCAGCAGGACAGGCTAATGAAAAACTGTTTTTT. Translated, it gives CASSPAGQANEKLFF.

The chain joins TRBV7-9 to TRBJ1-2; D might be TRBD1 (5 bases). The CDR3 is made up of 13 amino acids. Trimming stripped 4 bases from V and 6 bases from J, with 12 bases between. Germline V gene sequence: CDR1 SEHNR, CDR2 FQNEAQ (reference sequence). CDR3: CASSSGTLNGYTF. The CDR3 DNA sequence: TGTGCCAGCAGCTCCGGGACCTTAAATGGCTACACCTTC.

This clonotype was recorded many times. CDR3 region: CASSQASGASYEQYF. CDR3 bases: TGCGCCAGCAGCCAAGCCAGCGGGGCCTCCTACGAGCAGTACTTC. The chain uses TRBV4-1 and TRBJ2-7; 7 bases map to TRBD2. CDR3 length equals 15 residues. Germline V gives CDR1 MGHRA, CDR2 YSYEKL. With V trimmed by 1 base and J by 0 bases, 3 bases remained unmatched.

This clonotype came up many times. The chain couples TRBV12-3 or TRBV12-4 to TRBJ1-1; D is unclear. The CDR3 runs to 16 residues. Between the trimmed V and J ends, which lost 6 bases and 4 bases, there was a span of 21 bases. The DNA for the CDR3 is TGTGCCAGCAGCACCGGCGAACCCGGGCGTAGCACTGAAGCTTTCTTT. Residues: CASSTGEPGRSTEAFF.

This chain uses TRBV2 with TRBJ2-5; unclear D gene. The germline CDR1 and CDR2 sequences are SNHLY and FYNNEI. The germline V and J ends were trimmed by 3 bases and 7 bases, with 6 bases remaining between them. The CDR3 sequence is 11 residues long. In nucleotides, the CDR3 is TGTGCCAGCAGTGATGGCCCGACCCAGTACTTC. This sequence encodes CASSDGPTQYF.

The chain has TRBV15 and TRBJ1-5, with TRBD1 as a possible D gene (5 bases). Germline-derived CDR1 and CDR2 are LNHNV and YYDKDF (reference sequence). V was trimmed by 2 bases and J by 6 bases, leaving 17 bases between them. This CDR3 is built from 16 residues. In DNA, the CDR3 is TGTGCCACCAGCAGAAGTGCCCTCGGGGCCTTTCAGCCCCAGCATTTT. Amino acid sequence: CATSRSALGAFQPQHF.

This clonotype came up a few times. V gene TRBV11-1 combines with J gene TRBJ2-7, with a weak D call TRBD1 (5 bases). CDR1 SGHAT and CDR2 FQDESV come from the germline V gene (reference sequence). This CDR3 has 15 amino acids. Between the trimmed V and J ends, which lost 1 base and 0 bases, there was a span of 10 bases. The CDR3 DNA reads as TGTGCCAGCAGCTTAGAGCAGGGCCCCTCCTACGAGCAGTACTTC. Translating it yields CASSLEQGPSYEQYF.

A few counts support this clonotype. The V and J genes are TRBV28 and TRBJ1-1, with D possibly TRBD1 on 6 matching bases. The germline gives CDR1 MDHEN, CDR2 SYDVKM. The V end was cut by 7 bases, the J end by 6 bases, with 18 bases between. This CDR3 spans 14 amino acids. CDR3: CASNSPYRVAEAFF. The CDR3 region has the DNA TGTGCCAGCAATAGTCCTTACAGGGTCGCTGAAGCTTTCTTT.

The table lists this clonotype with a few counts. This chain uses TRBV28 with TRBJ2-3; D unclear. The germline gives CDR1 MDHEN, CDR2 SYDVKM. The CDR3 spans 13 residues. V dropped 3 bases and J dropped 2 bases, with 6 bases sitting between them. The CDR3 is CASSFSPTDTQYF. CDR3 coding DNA: TGTGCCAGCAGTTTCTCGCCCACAGATACGCAGTATTTT.

V is TRBV19 and J is TRBJ2-2; TRBD2 agrees at 10 bases. The CDR3 has 17 amino acids. The J segment lost 4 bases and the V segment lost 6 bases, leaving 11 bases of the junction unmatched. The V gene's germline CDR1 is LNHDA and CDR2 SQIVND (reference sequence). Here the CDR3 reads CASSLDWTSGFTGELFF. The CDR3, as DNA: TGTGCCAGTAGCCTGGATTGGACTAGCGGTTTCACCGGGGAGCTGTTTTTT.

The chain recombines TRBV6-4 with TRBJ2-2; no firm D call. The CDR3 length is 12 residues. Germline lookup yields CDR1 MRHNA and CDR2 SNTAGT. V gave up 0 bases and J gave up 7 bases, with 3 bases separating them. CDR3 loop: CASSDSGGELFF. CDR3 sequence (DNA): TGTGCCAGCAGTGACTCGGGCGGGGAGCTGTTTTTT.

The sample holds many counts of this clonotype. The chain recombines TRBV7-9 with TRBJ1-2; 7 bases fit TRBD1. The length of the CDR3 is 13 residues. The V segment lost 3 bases and the J segment 4 bases; nucleotides outside the gene matches: 2. In germline, CDR1 is SEHNR, CDR2 FQNEAQ (reference sequence). The CDR3 bases are TGTGCCAGCAGCTTCGGACAGGCCTATGGCTACACCTTC. It is translated as CASSFGQAYGYTF.